This T cell receptor beta chain comes out of a study of shared clonotypes between healthy human individuals. The CDR3 covers 16 residues. Per the germline V gene, CDR1 is SNHLY and CDR2 is FYNNEI. The germline V and J ends were trimmed by 1 base and 5 bases, with 17 bases remaining between them. Overall study results and limits: Incomplete sequencing of sorted subsets was indicated by rarefaction despite large depth.

There were no recent acute infections or vaccinations among the donors, who were healthy HIV-negative adults. In the authors' methods: For the immunoSEQ data, sequences were junction-only without quality scores, so filtering differed. Using immunoSEQ multiplex PCR, the repertoire was profiled, and TCRdb retains in-frame clones only, with some absent. V, J and clone size reflect that table, while D and trimming were determined from the DNA. Of roughly 2.5 million clones listed, about 92% are singletons. On this clone itself: Its specificity is not known.

The chain uses TRBV2 and TRBJ1-1, with D hard to call. This receptor was identified in a man aged 18 to 30 in good health. What was sequenced was naive CD4+ T cells sorted from blood. Subset described: CD45RA+ positively selected. CDR3 amino acids: CASSEEAGLFGTEAFF. CDR3 DNA: TGTGCCAGCAGTGAAGAGGCAGGCCTCTTCGGGACTGAAGCTTTCTTT.